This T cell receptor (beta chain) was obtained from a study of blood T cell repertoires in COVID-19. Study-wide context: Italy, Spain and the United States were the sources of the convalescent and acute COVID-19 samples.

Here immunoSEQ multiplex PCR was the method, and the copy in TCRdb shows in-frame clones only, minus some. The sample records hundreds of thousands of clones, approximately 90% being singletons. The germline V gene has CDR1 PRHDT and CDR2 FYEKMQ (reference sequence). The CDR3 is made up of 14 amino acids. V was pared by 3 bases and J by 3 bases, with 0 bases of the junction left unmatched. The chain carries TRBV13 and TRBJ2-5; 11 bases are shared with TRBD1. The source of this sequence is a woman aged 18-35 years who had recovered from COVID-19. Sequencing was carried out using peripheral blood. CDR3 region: CASSLGQGEETQYF. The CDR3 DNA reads TGTGCCAGCAGCTTGGGACAGGGGGAAGAGACCCAGTACTTC.